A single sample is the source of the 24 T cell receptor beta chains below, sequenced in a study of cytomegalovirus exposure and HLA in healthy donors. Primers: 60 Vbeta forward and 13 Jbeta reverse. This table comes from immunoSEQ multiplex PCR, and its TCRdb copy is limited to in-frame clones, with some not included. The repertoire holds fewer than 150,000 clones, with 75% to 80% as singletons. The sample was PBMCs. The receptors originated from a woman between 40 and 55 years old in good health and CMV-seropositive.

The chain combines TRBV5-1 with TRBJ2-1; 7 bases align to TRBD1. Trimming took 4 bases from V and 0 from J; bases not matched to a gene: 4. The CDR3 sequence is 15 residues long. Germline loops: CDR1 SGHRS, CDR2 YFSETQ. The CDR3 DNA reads TGCGCCAGCAGCCGACAGGGTTACTCCTACAATGAGCAGTTCTTC. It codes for CASSRQGYSYNEQFF.

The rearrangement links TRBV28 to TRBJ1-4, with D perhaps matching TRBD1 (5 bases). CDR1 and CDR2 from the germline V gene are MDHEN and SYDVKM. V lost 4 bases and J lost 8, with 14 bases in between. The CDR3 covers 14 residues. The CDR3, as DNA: TGTGCCAGCAGTTCCAGGCAGGGCGGAGAAAAACTGTTTTTT. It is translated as CASSSRQGGEKLFF.

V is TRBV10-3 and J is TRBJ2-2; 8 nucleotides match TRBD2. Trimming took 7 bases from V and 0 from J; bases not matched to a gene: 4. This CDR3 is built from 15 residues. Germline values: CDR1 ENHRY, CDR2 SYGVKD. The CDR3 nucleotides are TGTGCCATCAAGCGGGGGACCGCGAACACCGGGGAGCTGTTTTTT. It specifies CAIKRGTANTGELFF.

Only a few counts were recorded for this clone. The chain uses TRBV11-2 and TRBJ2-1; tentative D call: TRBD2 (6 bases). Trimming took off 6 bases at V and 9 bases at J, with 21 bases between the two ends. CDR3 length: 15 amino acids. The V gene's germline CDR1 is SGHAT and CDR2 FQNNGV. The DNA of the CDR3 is TGTGCCAGCAGTCCCCGGAGGGGTCGGGGAGGTGAGCAGTTCTTC. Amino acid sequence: CASSPRRGRGGEQFF. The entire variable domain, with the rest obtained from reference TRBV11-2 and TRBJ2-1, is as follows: EAGVAQSPRYKIIEKRQSVAFWCNPISGHATLYWYQQILGQGPKLLIQFQNNGVVDDSQLPKDRFSAERLKGVDSTLKIQPAKLEDSAVYLCASSPRRGRGGEQFFGPGTRLTVL.

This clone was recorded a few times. CDR3 sequence reads: CASSPPGTSGSHNEQFF. The CDR3 DNA is TGTGCCAGCTCACCGCCCGGGACTAGCGGGAGTCACAATGAGCAGTTCTTC. The chain combines TRBV18 with TRBJ2-1; 14 nucleotides align to TRBD2. With V trimmed by 3 bases and J by 5 bases, 6 bases remained unmatched. CDR3 length: 17 amino acids. The germline V gene encodes CDR1 KGHSH and CDR2 LQKENI.

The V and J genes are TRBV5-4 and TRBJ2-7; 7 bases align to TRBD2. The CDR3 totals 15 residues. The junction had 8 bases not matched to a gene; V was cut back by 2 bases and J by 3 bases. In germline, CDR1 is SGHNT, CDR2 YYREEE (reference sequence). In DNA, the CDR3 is TGTGCCAGCAGCTTAGGAGGGCTAGCGGACTACGAGCAGTACTTC. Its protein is CASSLGGLADYEQYF.

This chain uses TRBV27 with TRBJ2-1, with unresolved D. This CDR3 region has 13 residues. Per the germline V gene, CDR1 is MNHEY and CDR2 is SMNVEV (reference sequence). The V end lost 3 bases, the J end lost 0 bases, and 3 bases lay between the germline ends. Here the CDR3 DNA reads TGTGCCAGCAGTTTGGCCTCCTACAATGAGCAGTTCTTC. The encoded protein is CASSLASYNEQFF.

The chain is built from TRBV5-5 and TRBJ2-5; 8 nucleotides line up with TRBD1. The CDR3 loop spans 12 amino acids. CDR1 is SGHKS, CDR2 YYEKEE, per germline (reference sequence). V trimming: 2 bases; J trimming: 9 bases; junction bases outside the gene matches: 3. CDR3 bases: TGTGCCAGCAGCTTTAGACAGGGGTCCCAGTACTTC. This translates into CASSFRQGSQYF.

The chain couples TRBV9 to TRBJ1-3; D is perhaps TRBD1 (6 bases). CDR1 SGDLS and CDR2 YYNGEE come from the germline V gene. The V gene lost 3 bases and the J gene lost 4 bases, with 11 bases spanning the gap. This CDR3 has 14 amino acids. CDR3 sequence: CASSAQGTGNTIYF. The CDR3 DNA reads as TGTGCCAGCAGCGCACAGGGAACAGGAAACACCATATATTTT.

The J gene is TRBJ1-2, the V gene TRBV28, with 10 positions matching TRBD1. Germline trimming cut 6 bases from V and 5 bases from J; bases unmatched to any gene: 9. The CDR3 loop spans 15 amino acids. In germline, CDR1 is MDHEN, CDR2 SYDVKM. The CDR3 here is CASSRYGTGEYGYTF. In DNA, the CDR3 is TGTGCCAGCAGCCGTTATGGGACAGGGGAATATGGCTACACCTTC.

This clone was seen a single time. The CDR3, as DNA: TGTGCCAGCAGTGTGAGATCGGGGGATCCTTACCCCGGGGAGCTGTTTTTT. Protein sequence: CASSVRSGDPYPGELFF. The rearrangement links TRBV11-3 to TRBJ2-2, with a weak D call TRBD2 (6 bases). Germline V gene sequence: CDR1 SGHNT, CDR2 YENEEA. V was trimmed by 6 bases and J by 6 bases, leaving 23 bases between them. The CDR3 sequence is 17 residues long.

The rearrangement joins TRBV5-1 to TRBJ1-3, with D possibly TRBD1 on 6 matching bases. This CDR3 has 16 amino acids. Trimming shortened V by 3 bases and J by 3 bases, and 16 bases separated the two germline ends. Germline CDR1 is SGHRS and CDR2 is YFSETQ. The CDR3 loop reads CASSSGQLSIGNTIYF. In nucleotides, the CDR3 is TGCGCCAGCAGCTCCGGACAGTTATCGATTGGAAACACCATATATTTT.

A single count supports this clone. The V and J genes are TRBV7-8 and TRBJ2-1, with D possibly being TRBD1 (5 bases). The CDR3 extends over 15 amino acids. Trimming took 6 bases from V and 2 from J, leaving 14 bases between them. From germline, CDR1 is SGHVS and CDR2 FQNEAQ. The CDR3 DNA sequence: TGTGCCAGCAGTTTGAGACAGCAACCCTACAATGAGCAGTTCTTC. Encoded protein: CASSLRQQPYNEQFF.

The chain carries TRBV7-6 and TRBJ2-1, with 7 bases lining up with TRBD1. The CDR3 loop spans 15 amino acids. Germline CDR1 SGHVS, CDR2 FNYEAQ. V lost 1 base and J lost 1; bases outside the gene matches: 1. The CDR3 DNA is TGTGCCAGCAGCTTAGGGGGACAGTCCTACAATGAGCAGTTCTTC. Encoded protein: CASSLGGQSYNEQFF.

The CDR3 loop is CASSPSGGSRQYF. DNA of the CDR3: TGTGCCAGCAGCCCCTCGGGGGGTTCCCGGCAGTACTTC. The chain has TRBV5-5 and TRBJ2-7; 7 bases match TRBD2. V was clipped by 4 bases and J by 9 bases; unmatched bases: 10. The V gene's germline CDR1 is SGHKS and CDR2 YYEKEE (reference sequence). The CDR3 has 13 residues.

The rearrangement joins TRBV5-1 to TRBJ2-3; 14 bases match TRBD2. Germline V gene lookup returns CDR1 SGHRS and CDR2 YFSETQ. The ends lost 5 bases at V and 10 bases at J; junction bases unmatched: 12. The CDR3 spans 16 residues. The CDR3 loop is CASSSSSGTSGSSQYF. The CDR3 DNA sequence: TGCGCCAGCAGTTCCTCTTCCGGGACTAGCGGGAGTTCGCAGTATTTT.

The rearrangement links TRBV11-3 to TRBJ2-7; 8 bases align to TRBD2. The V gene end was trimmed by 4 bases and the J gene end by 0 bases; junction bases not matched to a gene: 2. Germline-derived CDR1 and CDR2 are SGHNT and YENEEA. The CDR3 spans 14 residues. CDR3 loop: CASSSTSDSYEQYF. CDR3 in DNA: TGTGCCAGCAGCTCGACTAGCGACTCCTACGAGCAGTACTTC.

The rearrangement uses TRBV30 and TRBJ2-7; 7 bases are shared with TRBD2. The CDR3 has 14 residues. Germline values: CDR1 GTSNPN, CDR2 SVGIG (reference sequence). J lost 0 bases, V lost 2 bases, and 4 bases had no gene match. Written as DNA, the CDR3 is TGTGCCTGGAGTTGGAGGGAGGGCTCCTACGAGCAGTACTTC. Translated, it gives CAWSWREGSYEQYF.

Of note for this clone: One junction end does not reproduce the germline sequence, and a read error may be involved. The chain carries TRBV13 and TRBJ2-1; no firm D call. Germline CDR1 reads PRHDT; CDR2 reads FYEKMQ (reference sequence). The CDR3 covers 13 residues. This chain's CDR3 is CVSSPRYLNEQFF. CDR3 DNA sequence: TGTGTCAGCAGCCCTCGCTACTTGAATGAGCAGTTCTTC.

CDR3: CASRAGGAGRSAEQYF. The CDR3 DNA sequence: TGTGCCAGCAGAGCGGGTGGAGCGGGGCGCTCGGCCGAGCAGTACTTC. This chain uses TRBV2 with TRBJ2-7; 7 nucleotides match TRBD2. Per germline, CDR1 SNHLY and CDR2 FYNNEI. The CDR3 is made up of 16 amino acids. Losses at the gene ends were 6 bases for V and 6 bases for J; bases not matched to a gene: 17.

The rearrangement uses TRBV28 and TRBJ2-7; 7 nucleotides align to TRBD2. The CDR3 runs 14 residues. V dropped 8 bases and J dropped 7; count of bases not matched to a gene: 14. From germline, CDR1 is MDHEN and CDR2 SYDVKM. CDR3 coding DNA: TGTGCCAGCGAAACGTTGCGGGACTACGGTGAGCAGTACTTC. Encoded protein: CASETLRDYGEQYF.

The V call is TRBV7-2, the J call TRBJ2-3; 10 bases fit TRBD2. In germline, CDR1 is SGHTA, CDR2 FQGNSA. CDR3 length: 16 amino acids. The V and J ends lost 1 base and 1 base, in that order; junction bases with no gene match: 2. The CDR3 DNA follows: TGTGCCAGCAGCTTAGGGCTAGCGGGAGGCACAGATACGCAGTATTTT. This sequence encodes CASSLGLAGGTDTQYF. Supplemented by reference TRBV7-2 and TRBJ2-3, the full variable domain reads GAGVSQSPSNKVTEKGKDVELRCDPISGHTALYWYRQSLGQGLEFLIYFQGNSAPDKSGLPSDRFSAERTGGSVSTLTIQRTQQEDSAVYLCASSLGLAGGTDTQYFGPGTRLTVL.

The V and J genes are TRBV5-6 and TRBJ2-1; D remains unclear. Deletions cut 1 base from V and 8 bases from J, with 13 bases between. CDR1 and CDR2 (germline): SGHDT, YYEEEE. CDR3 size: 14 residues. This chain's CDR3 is CASSLFHTSDEQFF. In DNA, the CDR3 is TGTGCCAGCAGCTTGTTCCATACGAGCGATGAGCAGTTCTTC.

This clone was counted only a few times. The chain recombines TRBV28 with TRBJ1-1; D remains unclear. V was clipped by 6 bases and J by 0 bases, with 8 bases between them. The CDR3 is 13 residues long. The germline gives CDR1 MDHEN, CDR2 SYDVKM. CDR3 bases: TGTGCCAGCAGACCGGACTTGAACACTGAAGCTTTCTTT. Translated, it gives CASRPDLNTEAFF.